This TCR beta chain was retrieved from a study of T-cell memory formation after mild COVID-19 (dated by TCRdb to about 2021). In terms of the full investigation: Most TCR sequence clusters were specific to one of the two donors. Longitudinal TCRalpha and TCRbeta repertoire sequencing tracked T-cell clones expanding and contracting after mild COVID-19 in two donors. Two young, previously healthy adult volunteers made up the cohort, one male and one female.

Ficoll-Paque density gradient centrifugation was the method used to isolate PBMCs. To note about this clonotype: No antigen is known for it. Per-base quality was not reported, and no clone a single base away is much larger than it.

General conclusions and limits of the study: Only a couple of mild cases were covered in the study, and larger cohorts including severe cases with pre-infection samples were considered necessary. Contracting CD4+ clones turned up mainly in the CM and EM memory subsets, whereas EMRA was where CD8+ clones were enriched. Clones that contracted from day 15 to 85 showed balanced CD4/CD8 phenotypes, whereas a second wave of clones that expanded from day 15 to 37 leaned towards CD4+. SARS-CoV-2 specificity of the second-wave clones peaking on day 37 was not confirmed. Some responding clones were found in pre-infection memory, which suggests that pre-existing cross-reactive memory T cells took part in the SARS-CoV-2 response.

The sample was run on an Illumina NovaSeq 6000. TCRalpha and TCRbeta cDNA libraries were constructed by 5'RACE with constant-segment primers, with sample barcodes and unique molecular identifiers being introduced. RNA was extracted from every sample with Trizol reagent. Amplification of the libraries took two PCR steps, and the second step added a second sample barcode plus Illumina TruSeq adapters. The libraries were sequenced on an Illumina NovaSeq using 2 x 150 bp paired-end reads. As for how the authors treated the data: The reads were demultiplexed and collapsed into UMI-guided consensus sequences using migec v1.2.7. Using mixcr v2.1.11, UMI consensuses were aligned to TRA and TRB V and J templates and then assembled into clonotypes. A clonotype was counted as expanded or contracted only when both edgeR and NoisET called the clonotype significant, with the noise models trained on biological replicates. For edgeR calls, the thresholds were a false discovery rate-adjusted p below 0.01 and a log2 fold-change of 1. As an exploratory analysis of dynamics, max-normalized trajectories of the 1000 most abundant clonotypes were examined with PCA combined with hierarchical clustering. The CD4 or CD8 phenotype of responding clones was assigned using the separately sequenced CD4+ and CD8+ repertoires. TCRdb reanalyzed the raw reads on its own, using fastp at Q25 for trimming and MiXCR for clone calling, and kept in-frame beta chains. Duplicate CDR3 protein sequences are folded into a single record with the most common DNA and genes. Clone size and V and J calls follow TCRdb, not the original study. Within this sample are around 110,000 distinct CDR3 sequences, with around 11% of them counted one time only. The ten largest account for around 26% of the sample.

From cysteine to phenylalanine, the CDR3 is 15 amino acids long. Just CDR3 DNA is preserved here, 45 bases in frame from base 1. In the germline V gene (reference sequence), CDR1 corresponds to GTSNPN and CDR2 to SVGIG. The sample was PBMCs or a T cell subset sorted from them (not recorded which). This receptor was taken from an adult woman who had mild COVID-19 (a few samples of this study predate the infection). The sample titles of this study are shuffled in the database, so cell type and time point are left out; the donor was told from shared clones. The sequence joins TRBV30 to TRBJ2-3; the D gene is perhaps TRBD1, from 6 matching bases. The CDR3 in this case is CTQIGTPILPDTQYF. In nucleotides, the sequence is TGTACCCAGATCGGGACACCAATTTTGCCAGATACGCAGTATTTT.